This is a list of T cell receptor beta chains from one sample in a study of technical replicates of blood from four donors. Only in-frame clones appear in the TCRdb table, and some are missing; sequencing was by immunoSEQ multiplex PCR. Of approximately 73,000 clones listed, around 93% are singletons. Sequencing was done on a sample of T cells isolated from PBMCs. All receptors derive from a human donor in good health. Each CDR3 is given with its conserved first and last residue. D genes are given only for firm matches. Clone size, where shown, is once, few, many, or a class for clones that have expanded.

J: TRBJ2-5
size: once
D: TRBD1
V: TRBV7-8
CDR3: CASSLYSGGATGETQYF
DNA: TGTGCCAGCAGCTTATACTCAGGGGGCGCGACGGGAGAGACCCAGTACTTC

J: TRBJ1-5
size: NA
D: NA
V: TRBV6-5
CDR3: CASSYSSSRIPQHF
DNA: TGTGCCAGCAGTTACTCGTCCTCGAGGATTCCCCAGCATTTT

J: TRBJ1-4
size: NA
D: TRBD1
V: TRBV7-4
CDR3: CASSPRTGIATNEKLFF
DNA: TGTGCCAGCAGCCCCCGGACAGGAATTGCAACTAATGAAAAACTGTTTTTT

J: TRBJ1-4
size: NA
D: TRBD1
V: TRBV25-1
CDR3: CASSTPGQGMGKLFF
DNA: TGTGCCAGCAGTACCCCGGGACAGGGGATGGGAAAACTGTTTTTT

J: TRBJ2-7
size: NA
D: NA
V: TRBV7-6
CDR3: CASNIKRRPLITSENAYEQYF
DNA: TGTGCCAGCAACATAAAGCGGAGACCACTGATAACCTCAGAGAACGCCTACGAGCAGTACTTC

J: TRBJ1-5
size: NA
D: TRBD1
V: TRBV5-6
CDR3: CASSLVSGTGDQPQHF
DNA: TGTGCCAGCAGCTTAGTTTCCGGGACAGGGGATCAGCCCCAGCATTTT

J: TRBJ2-3
size: NA
D: TRBD2
V: TRBV5-4
CDR3: CASSLTSGYTDTQYF
DNA: TGTGCCAGCAGCTTAACTAGCGGATACACAGATACGCAGTATTTT

J: TRBJ2-2
size: NA
D: TRBD2
V: TRBV5-6
CDR3: CASSSVGTSGTGELFF
DNA: TGTGCCAGCAGCTCGGTAGGGACTAGCGGTACCGGGGAGCTGTTTTTT

J: TRBJ2-3
size: NA
D: TRBD2
V: TRBV7-2
CDR3: CASSLNIGGRATDTQYF
DNA: TGTGCCAGCAGCTTAAACATAGGCGGGAGGGCAACAGATACGCAGTATTTT

J: TRBJ2-7
size: NA
D: NA
V: TRBV18
CDR3: CASSPTFRGAGYEQYF
DNA: TGTGCCAGCTCACCGACGTTCAGGGGCGCGGGTTACGAGCAGTACTTC

J: TRBJ1-2
size: NA
D: TRBD1
V: TRBV28
CDR3: CASSPGGQDGYTF
DNA: TGTGCCAGCAGTCCAGGGGGCCAGGATGGCTACACCTTC

J: TRBJ1-1
size: few
D: NA
V: TRBV29-1
CDR3: CSAGSYTEAFF
DNA: TGCAGCGCAGGAAGCTACACTGAAGCTTTCTTT

J: TRBJ2-1
size: NA
D: TRBD2
V: TRBV30
CDR3: CAWSVLAGGVGNEQFF
DNA: TGTGCCTGGAGTGTATTAGCGGGCGGGGTCGGGAATGAGCAGTTCTTC

J: TRBJ2-1
size: few
D: TRBD2
V: TRBV19
CDR3: CASSMQVLAGNEQFF
DNA: TGTGCCAGTAGTATGCAAGTCCTAGCGGGTAATGAGCAGTTCTTC

J: TRBJ1-1
size: NA
D: NA
V: TRBV10-3
CDR3: CAIRQGLNTEAFF
DNA: TGTGCCATCAGACAGGGTCTGAACACTGAAGCTTTCTTT

J: TRBJ1-2
size: NA
D: TRBD1
V: TRBV27
CDR3: CASRRTGFDGYTF
DNA: TGTGCCAGCAGGAGGACAGGGTTTGATGGCTACACCTTC

J: TRBJ1-1
size: NA
D: TRBD1
V: TRBV9
CDR3: CASSPRTGAEAFF
DNA: TGTGCCAGCAGCCCCCGGACAGGGGCTGAAGCTTTCTTT

J: TRBJ2-1
size: NA
D: NA
V: TRBV5-1
CDR3: CASSLGSHQGEQFF
DNA: TGCGCCAGCAGCTTGGGGAGCCATCAAGGTGAGCAGTTCTTC

J: TRBJ1-1
size: NA
D: NA
V: TRBV7-3
CDR3: CASSLRDSVTEAFF
DNA: TGTGCCAGCAGCTTACGGGACTCGGTCACTGAAGCTTTCTTT

J: TRBJ2-7
size: NA
D: TRBD2
V: TRBV18
CDR3: CASSPPGTSYEQYF
DNA: TGTGCCAGCTCACCACCCGGGACTAGCTACGAGCAGTACTTC

J: TRBJ2-7
size: NA
D: TRBD1
V: TRBV16
CDR3: CASSQPGQGSYEQYF
DNA: TGTGCCAGCAGCCAACCGGGACAGGGTTCCTACGAGCAGTACTTC

J: TRBJ1-1
size: once
D: TRBD1
V: TRBV2
CDR3: CASRDRVPYTEAFF
DNA: TGTGCCAGCAGGGACAGGGTCCCCTACACTGAAGCTTTCTTT

J: TRBJ1-1
size: NA
D: NA
V: TRBV10-1
CDR3: CASSELLNTEAFF
DNA: TGCGCCAGCAGTGAGCTCCTGAACACTGAAGCTTTCTTT

J: TRBJ2-1
size: NA
D: TRBD2
V: TRBV28
CDR3: CASSLSGLAGVGSYNEQFF
DNA: TGTGCCAGCAGTTTATCCGGACTAGCGGGAGTGGGCTCCTACAATGAGCAGTTCTTC

J: TRBJ2-7
size: NA
D: TRBD2
V: TRBV29-1
CDR3: CSVEGGGNEQYF
DNA: TGCAGCGTTGAAGGCGGGGGTAACGAGCAGTACTTC

J: TRBJ1-5
size: NA
D: NA
V: TRBV6-6
CDR3: CASRGDTGSPQPQHF
DNA: TGTGCCAGCAGGGGGGACACGGGGAGCCCTCAGCCCCAGCATTTT

J: TRBJ2-3
size: NA
D: NA
V: TRBV19
CDR3: CASKQAPSTDTQYF
DNA: TGTGCCAGTAAACAGGCCCCAAGCACAGATACGCAGTATTTT

J: TRBJ2-3
size: NA
D: NA
V: TRBV9
CDR3: CATGGTEPLGTQYF
DNA: TGTGCCACCGGAGGGACCGAACCCCTGGGTACGCAGTATTTT

J: TRBJ2-7
size: NA
D: NA
V: TRBV5-1
CDR3: CASRWVSAGFGEQYF
DNA: TGCGCCAGCAGGTGGGTCTCGGCAGGGTTTGGCGAGCAGTACTTC

J: TRBJ2-3
size: NA
D: TRBD2
V: TRBV6-5
CDR3: CASTEIAGGTDTQYF
DNA: TGTGCCAGCACCGAAATAGCGGGAGGCACAGATACGCAGTATTTT

J: TRBJ1-2
size: NA
D: TRBD1
V: TRBV6-5
CDR3: CASSTGQGENYGYTF
DNA: TGTGCCAGCAGTACAGGACAGGGGGAAAACTATGGCTACACCTTC

J: TRBJ2-5
size: NA
D: NA
V: TRBV5-6
CDR3: CASSLRQGWETQYF
DNA: TGTGCCAGCAGCTTGAGGCAGGGCTGGGAGACCCAGTACTTC

J: TRBJ2-7
size: NA
D: TRBD1
V: TRBV7-9
CDR3: CASSHRDSPYEQYF
DNA: TGTGCCAGCAGCCATAGGGACAGTCCGTACGAGCAGTACTTC

J: TRBJ2-1
size: NA
D: NA
V: TRBV5-1
CDR3: CASSDNSNEQFF
DNA: TGCGCCAGCAGCGATAACTCAAATGAGCAGTTCTTC

J: TRBJ2-3
size: NA
D: TRBD2
V: TRBV27
CDR3: CASSLTGTSLTDTQYF
DNA: TGTGCCAGCAGTCTTACCGGGACTAGCCTCACAGATACGCAGTATTTT

J: TRBJ2-1
size: NA
D: NA
V: TRBV18
CDR3: CASSPSPDEQFF
DNA: TGTGCCAGCTCACCGAGCCCGGATGAGCAGTTCTTC

J: TRBJ2-6
size: once
D: NA
V: TRBV2
CDR3: CASSERMVRSGGANVLTF
DNA: TGTGCCAGCAGTGAAAGGATGGTACGGAGCGGGGGGGCCAACGTCCTGACTTTC

J: TRBJ2-7
size: NA
D: TRBD2
V: TRBV19
CDR3: CASKPGASGSTYEQYF
DNA: TGTGCCAGTAAGCCAGGGGCGAGCGGGAGTACGTACGAGCAGTACTTC

J: TRBJ1-2
size: NA
D: NA
V: TRBV2
CDR3: CASSETPAGPPYGYTF
DNA: TGTGCCAGCAGTGAAACCCCGGCGGGCCCCCCCTATGGCTACACCTTC

J: TRBJ2-7
size: once
D: TRBD1
V: TRBV11-2
CDR3: CASSYGLIRQGAYEQYF
DNA: TGTGCCAGCAGCTACGGGCTAATCAGACAGGGGGCCTACGAGCAGTACTTC

J: TRBJ1-1
size: NA
D: NA
V: TRBV6-6
CDR3: CASTYSLNTEAFF
DNA: TGTGCCAGCACTTACTCCTTGAACACTGAAGCTTTCTTT

J: TRBJ2-7
size: NA
D: TRBD1
V: TRBV28
CDR3: CASSPPGDRAQEYF
DNA: TGTGCCAGCAGCCCACCCGGGGACAGGGCCCAGGAGTACTTC

J: TRBJ1-2
size: NA
D: NA
V: TRBV4-1
CDR3: CASSQEIEGRNYGYTF
DNA: TGCGCCAGCAGCCAAGAAATAGAGGGGAGGAACTATGGCTACACCTTC

J: TRBJ1-2
size: few
D: TRBD1
V: TRBV4-1
CDR3: CASSQTIPGQVLANYGYTF
DNA: TGCGCCAGCAGCCAAACTATTCCGGGACAGGTTCTAGCTAACTATGGCTACACCTTC

J: TRBJ2-7
size: NA
D: TRBD1
V: TRBV5-4
CDR3: CASSWGQGAEQYF
DNA: TGTGCCAGCAGCTGGGGACAGGGTGCCGAGCAGTACTTC